This passage covers 13 T cell receptor beta chains from one sample sequenced in a study of Ad26.COV2.S vaccination and SARS-CoV-2 variants. Treatment noted: roughly 19 received Ad26.COV2.S at low or high dose, single or two shots; roughly five received placebo; per-sample allocation not given. Samples came from day 63 after the first vaccine or placebo injection. Repertoires were generated with immunoSEQ multiplex PCR, while TCRdb's copy carries only in-frame clones and drops some. The data hold 350,000 to 550,000 clones, with about 91% observed a single time. Material: peripheral blood, obtained in a trial of Ad26.COV2.S vaccine versus placebo. The receptors come from a person aged 18-60 years who received the Ad26.COV2.S COVID-19 vaccine or a placebo.

This clone was counted only a few times. This sample also contains other DNA sequences that code for the same CDR3. The chain has TRBV12-3 or TRBV12-4 and TRBJ1-5, with D unresolved. The CDR3 consists of 13 residues. V gave up 3 bases and J gave up 4 bases, with 7 bases separating them. CDR3 DNA sequence: TGTGCCAGCAGTTTGTCCGGGAATCAGCCCCAGCATTTT. It yields the protein CASSLSGNQPQHF.

The gene calls are TRBV6-2 or TRBV6-3 and TRBJ2-3; 9 bases match TRBD1. Germline CDR1 and CDR2: MNHEY and SVGEGT. The CDR3 runs 15 residues. Trimming took 5 bases from V and 3 from J; bases not matched to a gene: 6. The CDR3, as DNA: TGTGCCAGCAGTCCCGCCGGGACAGGGACAGATACGCAGTATTTT. This encodes CASSPAGTGTDTQYF.

The CDR3 sequence: CASSQQVLLVDDSPLHF. CDR3 DNA sequence: TGCGCCAGCAGCCAACAAGTCTTGTTGGTTGATGATTCACCCCTCCACTTT. The chain carries TRBV4-3 and TRBJ1-6, with unresolved D. V was pared by 2 bases and J by 8 bases, with 19 bases between. The CDR3 is 17 amino acids. CDR1 is LGHNA, CDR2 YSLEER, per germline.

J is TRBJ1-5 and V is TRBV19; D call uncertain. CDR1 is LNHDA and CDR2 is SQIVND in the germline V gene (reference sequence). The ends were cut back, 8 bases at V and 2 bases at J, with 25 bases in the middle. This CDR3 has 18 residues. DNA of the CDR3: TGTGCCAGTCAAAATAGTCCCAGTGAGGGAAAGGGCAATCAGCCCCAGCATTTT. Its protein is CASQNSPSEGKGNQPQHF.

The chain links TRBV11-3 to TRBJ2-7; TRBD2 agrees at 10 bases. Germline assignment: CDR1 SGHNT and CDR2 YENEEA. With 1 base clipped from V and 3 bases from J, the junction kept 3 bases outside the gene matches. CDR3 length equals 15 residues. The CDR3 here is CASSLGSGRIYEQYV. CDR3 DNA: TGTGCCAGCAGCTTAGGTAGCGGGAGGATCTACGAGCAGTACGTC.

This clone was found many times. The chain couples TRBV3-1 (or the pseudogene TRBV3-2) to TRBJ1-2; D ambiguous. There are 11 residues in the CDR3. The V gene lost 3 bases and the J gene lost 8 bases, with 7 bases spanning the gap. CDR1 and CDR2 (germline): LGHDT, YNNKEL (reference sequence). The CDR3 protein is CASSQGAGYTF. The CDR3 region has the DNA TGTGCCAGCAGCCAGGGAGCAGGCTACACCTTC.

This chain uses TRBV19 with TRBJ1-5; D remains unclear. The germline CDR1 and CDR2 sequences are LNHDA and SQIVND (reference sequence). This CDR3 comprises 15 residues. V lost 6 bases and J lost 2, with 14 bases in between. The CDR3 sequence: CASRPGAGGNQPQHF. CDR3 in DNA: TGTGCCAGTAGGCCGGGCGCCGGGGGCAATCAGCCCCAGCATTTT.

The chain links TRBV19 to TRBJ2-3, with TRBD1 as a possible D gene (7 bases). The CDR3 extends over 17 amino acids. Germline V gene data show CDR1 as LNHDA and CDR2 as SQIVND (reference sequence). Trimming removed 3 bases from V and 3 bases from J, with 19 bases in between. The CDR3 reads CASSIIQGGGRTDTQYF. The CDR3 DNA reads as TGTGCCAGTAGTATCATTCAGGGGGGAGGTAGGACAGATACGCAGTATTTT.

CDR3 loop: CASSVTSGRAYEQFF. As DNA, the CDR3 is TGTGCCAGCAGCGTAACTAGCGGGAGGGCCTATGAGCAGTTCTTC. The chain is built from TRBV9 and TRBJ2-1; 13 bases line up with TRBD2. The J segment lost 8 bases and the V segment lost 1 base, leaving 3 bases of the junction unmatched. The CDR3 is made up of 15 amino acids. In germline, CDR1 is SGDLS, CDR2 YYNGEE.

The V and J genes are TRBV6-5 and TRBJ1-1, with TRBD1 identical over 7 bases. J was trimmed by 2 bases and V by 5 bases; bases with no gene match: 8. The V gene's germline CDR1 is MNHEY and CDR2 SVGAGI. The CDR3 extends over 15 amino acids. Written as DNA, the CDR3 is TGTGCCAGCAGTCTTAAAGGGACAGCTAACACTGAAGCTTTCTTT. This gives the protein CASSLKGTANTEAFF.

The sample holds one count of this clone. The chain is built from TRBV28 and TRBJ2-7; tentative D call: TRBD2 (6 bases). CDR1 and CDR2 (germline): MDHEN, SYDVKM. The CDR3 covers 15 residues. The germline V and J ends were trimmed by 3 bases and 3 bases, with 15 bases remaining between them. The CDR3 sequence: CASSFGGQGYYEQYF. The CDR3 DNA reads as TGTGCCAGCAGTTTCGGGGGTCAGGGATACTACGAGCAGTACTTC.

The chain is built from TRBV7-2 and TRBJ2-7; 10 bases map to TRBD2. The germline CDR1 and CDR2 sequences are SGHTA and FQGNSA. The trim removed 5 bases at V and 7 bases at J, leaving 11 bases unmatched. This CDR3 contains 15 residues. The CDR3: CASSPTSGTSHEQYV. CDR3 sequence (DNA): TGTGCCAGCAGCCCAACTAGCGGGACATCACATGAGCAGTACGTC.

The chain employs TRBV4-1 and TRBJ2-3, with 7 bases fitting TRBD1. The CDR3 has 13 amino acids. J gave up 6 bases and V 4 bases, and 4 bases lay outside the gene matches. Germline CDR1 and CDR2: MGHRA and YSYEKL. The CDR3, as DNA: TGCGCCAGCAGCCTACGAGGGGGCGATACGCAGTATTTT. Its translation is CASSLRGGDTQYF.